This T cell receptor beta chain is drawn from a study of CD8 T cells in Susac syndrome. This clonotype was picked up one time. With V trimmed by 6 bases and J by 7 bases, 8 bases remained unmatched. This CDR3 is built from 15 residues. Germline CDR1 reads MNHEY; CDR2 reads SVGEGT. A quantity of about 0.5 to 1 ug RNA underwent reverse transcription using random hexamers. The amplification used immunoSEQ multiplex PCR on TCR beta CDR3; it spanned 54 Vbeta and 13 Jbeta. A single record per CDR3 protein comes from TCRdb applying MiXCR to the immunoSEQ multiplex PCR reads. The repertoire has tens of thousands of distinct CDR3 sequences, roughly nine tenths of them found once; the top ten carry 0.5%.

The sample was CD8+ T cells from PBMCs. This clonotype originated in a human donor with multiple sclerosis. The rearrangement joins TRBV6-2 or TRBV6-3 to TRBJ1-5, with 11 bases fitting TRBD1. The CDR3 sequence is CASRQGQGAGQPQHF. The CDR3 bases are TGTGCCAGCAGACAAGGACAGGGGGCTGGCCAGCCCCAGCATTTT.